A single sample gave rise to the 24 T cell receptor beta chains below, sequenced in a study of response to subunit inactivated influenza vaccine. TCRdb independently ran MiXCR on the RT-PCR reads; one entry per CDR3 protein. The sample includes 650,000 to 800,000 distinct CDR3 sequences, 14% of them seen just once. Source: PBMCs from blood, taken 14 to 15 days before vaccination. Receptor source: a man aged 45-65 years who received an inactivated influenza vaccine.

This chain uses TRBV4-3 with TRBJ2-5, with D perhaps given as TRBD1 or TRBD2 (5 bases each). This CDR3 has 14 amino acids. Looked up from germline, CDR1 is LGHNA and CDR2 is YSLEER. Trimming took 4 bases from V and 7 from J, leaving 16 bases between them. CDR3 coding DNA: TGCGCCAGCAGCCGGGACCTTTGGATTGGGACCCAGTACTTC. It specifies CASSRDLWIGTQYF.

This clonotype was counted many times. V usage is TRBV2 and J usage is TRBJ2-5; the D is unclear. The V end lost 7 bases, the J end lost 5 bases, and 14 bases lay between the germline ends. The CDR3 covers 13 residues. The germline V gene has CDR1 SNHLY and CDR2 FYNNEI. In DNA form, the CDR3 reads TGTGCCAGCACCATCGTCCCCGGGGAGACCCAGTACTTC. Its protein product is CASTIVPGETQYF.

This sequence joins TRBV5-6 and TRBJ2-5; D may be TRBD2 (6 bases). The V end lost 0 bases, the J end lost 4 bases, and 10 bases lay between the germline ends. The CDR3 runs to 14 residues. CDR1 and CDR2 (germline): SGHDT, YYEEEE. CDR3 nucleotides: TGTGCCAGCAGCTTGGGACTAGGACGAGAGACCCAGTACTTC. Protein sequence: CASSLGLGRETQYF. Drawing the rest from reference TRBV5-6 and TRBJ2-5, the complete variable domain is DAGVTQSPTHLIKTRGQQVTLRCSPKSGHDTVSWYQQALGQGPQFIFQYYEEEERQRGNFPDRFSGHQFPNYSSELNVNALLLGDSALYLCASSLGLGRETQYFGPGTRLLVL.

The CDR3 nucleotides are TGTGCCAGCAGTTTAGGGACAGGGCTTGGCAATCAGCCCCAGCATTTT. Translated, it gives CASSLGTGLGNQPQHF. The chain has TRBV12-3 or TRBV12-4 and TRBJ1-5; 8 bases agree with TRBD1. V gave up 1 base and J gave up 2 bases; unmatched junction bases: 4. The CDR3 runs 16 residues.

This clonotype has only a few counts. The chain uses TRBV7-2 and TRBJ2-1; 7 bases align to TRBD2. The CDR3 has 14 residues. J lost 16 bases, V lost 2 bases, and 14 bases had no gene match. Germline V gives CDR1 SGHTA, CDR2 FQGNSA. The DNA of the CDR3 is TGTGCCAGCAGCTTAAATTCCTTGCGGGGGAGCAAATTCTTC. This sequence encodes CASSLNSLRGSKFF.

The J gene is TRBJ2-7, the V gene TRBV20-1, with D perhaps matching TRBD2 (7 bases). The V gene's germline CDR1 is DFQATT and CDR2 SNEGSKA (reference sequence). V was cut by 1 base and J by 0 bases, with 16 bases left in between. The CDR3 length is 16 residues. This CDR3 reads CSARGGGLGSSYEQYF. For the CDR3, the DNA is TGCAGTGCTAGAGGGGGGGGCCTCGGTAGCTCCTACGAGCAGTACTTC.

The chain carries TRBV24-1 and TRBJ2-3; D remains ambiguous. Germline CDR1 is KGHDR and CDR2 is SFDVKD. The CDR3 consists of 13 residues. Trimming took 1 base from V and 4 from J, leaving 5 bases between them. CDR3 residues: CATSDFQPDTQYF. As DNA, the CDR3 is TGTGCCACCAGTGATTTTCAGCCAGATACGCAGTATTTT.

The chain couples TRBV6-1 to TRBJ2-5, with TRBD2 matching over 8 bases. The junction had 6 bases not matched to a gene; V was cut back by 7 bases and J by 2 bases. The CDR3 is 14 residues long. CDR1 and CDR2 (germline): MNHNS, SASEGT. The CDR3 loop reads CASTAGGMQETQYF. The CDR3 bases are TGTGCCAGCACCGCGGGAGGTATGCAAGAGACCCAGTACTTC.

The chain is built from TRBV4-3 and TRBJ2-2; 13 bases are a match to TRBD2. V lost 1 base, J lost 7 bases, and 3 bases stayed unmatched. Germline V gene lookup returns CDR1 LGHNA and CDR2 YSLEER. CDR3 length: 16 amino acids. The CDR3 sequence: CASSQGTSGGRGELFF. CDR3 in DNA: TGCGCCAGCAGCCAAGGGACTAGCGGGGGTCGCGGGGAGCTGTTTTTT.

This clonotype was detected a few times. DNA for the CDR3: TGTGCCAGCAGCCTAAATTGGGACAGGGGGCAGAAAGATGGCTACACCTTC. It specifies CASSLNWDRGQKDGYTF. V and J are TRBV11-2 and TRBJ1-2; 12 bases match TRBD1. The CDR3 consists of 17 residues. Germline V gene lookup returns CDR1 SGHAT and CDR2 FQNNGV. The J segment lost 6 bases and the V segment lost 5 bases, leaving 13 bases of the junction unmatched.

This clonotype turned up a few times. The V call is TRBV28, the J call TRBJ2-7; 10 bases are a match to TRBD1. Germline assignment: CDR1 MDHEN and CDR2 SYDVKM. The length of the CDR3 is 15 residues. The V gene end was trimmed by 5 bases and the J gene end by 9 bases; junction bases not matched to a gene: 13. CDR3 DNA sequence: TGTGCCAGCAGTCATCTCCGGGACAGGGGTTATGGGCAGTACTTC. This encodes CASSHLRDRGYGQYF.

The chain has TRBV5-6 and TRBJ2-2; D is ambiguous. The CDR3 consists of 15 residues. Trimming took off 0 bases at V and 5 bases at J, with 11 bases between the two ends. CDR1 and CDR2 (germline): SGHDT, YYEEEE. The CDR3 DNA reads TGTGCCAGCAGCTTGGCCAATAGGCGGACCGGGGAGCTGTTTTTT. Its translation is CASSLANRRTGELFF. Looking up the rest from reference TRBV5-6 and TRBJ2-2 gives the full variable domain: DAGVTQSPTHLIKTRGQQVTLRCSPKSGHDTVSWYQQALGQGPQFIFQYYEEEERQRGNFPDRFSGHQFPNYSSELNVNALLLGDSALYLCASSLANRRTGELFFGEGSRLTVL.

This clonotype was observed a handful of times. The rearrangement uses TRBV28 and TRBJ2-3; 9 bases agree with TRBD2. This CDR3 is built from 16 residues. Germline V lookup: CDR1 MDHEN, CDR2 SYDVKM. V gave up 2 bases and J gave up 2 bases; unmatched junction bases: 5. CDR3: CASSLAGGWNTDTQYF. In nucleotides, the CDR3 is TGTGCCAGCAGTTTAGCGGGGGGGTGGAACACAGATACGCAGTATTTT.

This clonotype occurred many times. The rearrangement links TRBV14 to TRBJ2-7, with 9 nucleotides matching TRBD1. V dropped 2 bases and J dropped 3; count of bases not matched to a gene: 5. Germline values: CDR1 SGHDN, CDR2 FVKESK. The CDR3 contains 15 residues. The CDR3 loop is CASSQYYRGLYEQYF. The CDR3 bases are TGTGCCAGCAGCCAATACTACAGGGGGCTCTACGAGCAGTACTTC.

This clonotype has a count of ten or more. This sequence joins TRBV2 and TRBJ1-5; unclear D gene. Per the germline V gene, CDR1 is SNHLY and CDR2 is FYNNEI. V dropped 5 bases and J dropped 0 bases, with 11 bases sitting between them. The CDR3 spans 15 residues. The CDR3 loop reads CASSYSGNSNQPQHF. In DNA, the CDR3 is TGTGCCAGCAGTTATTCCGGGAATAGCAATCAGCCCCAGCATTTT.

This clonotype was observed a handful of times. CDR3 in DNA: TGTGCCATCAGTTCCCTGAAGGGGAAGAATATGAGCACAGATACGCAGTATTTT. This translates into CAISSLKGKNMSTDTQYF. The chain couples TRBV10-3 to TRBJ2-3, with a tentative D call TRBD1 (5 bases). The CDR3 length is 18 residues. V was cut by 5 bases and J by 0 bases, with 21 bases left in between. Germline CDR1 reads ENHRY; CDR2 reads SYGVKD.

The chain combines TRBV30 with TRBJ1-1; D call uncertain. The germline V and J ends were trimmed by 3 bases and 1 base, with 12 bases remaining between them. Germline CDR1 is GTSNPN and CDR2 is SVGIG (reference sequence). The CDR3 is 14 amino acids. CDR3 sequence reads: CAWSRPTGNTEAFF. CDR3 coding DNA: TGTGCCTGGAGCCGACCGACCGGGAACACTGAAGCTTTCTTT.

The chain links TRBV12-3 or TRBV12-4 to TRBJ1-5; the D is unclear. The CDR3 runs 14 residues. V dropped 4 bases and J dropped 1 base, with 8 bases sitting between them. CDR3 nucleotides: TGTGCCAGCAGTTATCCGGGAAGCAATCAGCCCCAGCATTTT. Its translation is CASSYPGSNQPQHF.

Many counts were recorded for this clonotype. This chain uses TRBV4-3 with TRBJ2-7; a weak D match, TRBD1 (5 bases). The germline V gene has CDR1 LGHNA and CDR2 YSLEER. Trimming took off 0 bases at V and 1 base at J, with 7 bases between the two ends. This CDR3 has 14 amino acids. CDR3 protein: CASSQDRASYEQYF. Written as DNA, the CDR3 is TGCGCCAGCAGCCAAGACAGGGCATCCTACGAGCAGTACTTC.

This sequence joins TRBV20-1 and TRBJ2-3, with TRBD2 matching over 13 bases. V lost 4 bases and J lost 4; bases outside the gene matches: 8. The germline CDR1 and CDR2 sequences are DFQATT and SNEGSKA (reference sequence). This CDR3 contains 16 residues. The CDR3 reads CSATWTSGRGSDTQYF. CDR3 in DNA: TGCAGTGCTACTTGGACTAGCGGGAGAGGCTCAGATACGCAGTATTTT.

The V call is TRBV29-1, the J call TRBJ1-2; weak D call: TRBD1 (6 bases). V lost 6 bases and J 3 bases, leaving 20 bases between the germline ends. The V gene's germline CDR1 is SQVTM and CDR2 ANQGSEA. The CDR3 length is 15 residues. The CDR3 spells CSVPGQSGIYYGYTF. DNA of the CDR3: TGCAGCGTACCCGGACAGTCCGGGATCTACTATGGCTACACCTTC. The variable domain in full, with the rest retrieved from reference TRBV29-1 and TRBJ1-2, is SAVISQKPSRDICQRGTSLTIQCQVDSQVTMMFWYRQQPGQSLTLIATANQGSEATYESGFVIDKFPISRPNLTFSTLTVSNMSPEDSSIYLCSVPGQSGIYYGYTFGSGTRLTVV.

The chain uses TRBV6-2 or TRBV6-3 and TRBJ2-5; D tentatively reads TRBD1 or TRBD2 (5 bases each). Trimming cost V 5 bases and J 4 bases, with 17 bases left between them. This CDR3 region has 15 residues. Germline values: CDR1 MNHEY, CDR2 SVGEGT. The CDR3 loop is CASSPGRTFPETQYF. The DNA of the CDR3 is TGTGCCAGCAGTCCGGGACGTACGTTCCCAGAGACCCAGTACTTC.

This sequence joins TRBV7-9 and TRBJ2-3; the D is unclear. Between the trimmed V and J ends, which lost 1 base and 4 bases, there was a span of 18 bases. Germline loops: CDR1 SEHNR, CDR2 FQNEAQ (reference sequence). The CDR3 consists of 17 residues. In DNA form, the CDR3 reads TGTGCCAGCAGCTTAGATGGTGTGGCAACCAGGCCAGATACGCAGTATTTT. Translated: CASSLDGVATRPDTQYF. Full variable domain (remainder filled in from reference TRBV7-9 and TRBJ2-3): DTGVSQNPRHKITKRGQNVTFRCDPISEHNRLYWYRQTLGQGPEFLTYFQNEAQLEKSRLLSDRFSAERPKGSFSTLEIQRTEQGDSAMYLCASSLDGVATRPDTQYFGPGTRLTVL.

V usage is TRBV5-1 and J usage is TRBJ2-4, with D possibly being TRBD1 or TRBD2 (6 bases each). V lost 1 base, J lost 7 bases, and 15 bases lay in between. Germline CDR1 and CDR2: SGHRS and YFSETQ. The CDR3 contains 15 residues. CDR3 loop: CASSLNGGLGNIQYF. CDR3 DNA: TGCGCCAGCAGCTTGAATGGGGGGCTGGGGAACATTCAGTACTTC.